Sequencing of this T cell receptor beta chain was carried out in a study of cytomegalovirus exposure and HLA in healthy donors. Study-level information: Membership in the Caucasian-associated ancestry cluster was found for about 80% of roughly 360 genotyped donors. Findings and caveats of the study: What was likely a sequencing artifact was a cluster of highly shared sequence variants. In a later analysis, several top co-occurrence clusters appeared linked to parvovirus B19, influenza, CMV and Epstein-Barr virus.

As for this clone: Its antigen is undetermined.

The PCR employed 60 Vbeta primers together with 13 Jbeta primers. Profiling relied on immunoSEQ multiplex PCR, and the TCRdb table lists in-frame clones only, not all of them. The sample consists of about 150,000 clones, roughly 66% of them appearing once. The sequence came from a young woman in good health and CMV-seronegative. Material for sequencing was PBMCs.

The CDR3 nucleotides are TGTGCCAGCAGCCCCACCCCGCGGGGGGCGGATACGCAGTATTTT. Translated, it gives CASSPTPRGADTQYF. The chain employs TRBV11-3 and TRBJ2-3, with 8 bases lining up with TRBD2. J lost 6 bases, V lost 5 bases, and 10 bases had no gene match. The CDR3 sequence is 15 residues long. The germline CDR1 and CDR2 sequences are SGHNT and YENEEA.